This TCR beta chain was found in a study of blood T cells in healthy people across ages. Study-wide findings and caveats: The recorded TCR beta diversity per million T cells decreased in a roughly linear manner with age.

PCR was performed a second time for about 7 to 12 cycles using a sample-barcoded 5' primer and a J-beta primer mix. TCRdb fed the 5' RACE reads into MiXCR, producing one record per CDR3 protein. The data contain about 680,000 distinct CDR3 sequences, 45% to 50% of them singletons. Notes on this clonotype: Its target is not known.

Total RNA was isolated from each sample in quantities of at least 6 micrograms. Germline CDR1 ENHRY, CDR2 SYGVKD. CDR3 size: 13 residues. Trimming removed 7 bases at V and 6 bases at J, with 14 bases between. The clonotype originates from a woman aged 55-69 years in good health. Source material: blood. The chain employs TRBV10-3 and TRBJ2-3; D may be TRBD1 (7 bases). CDR3 nucleotides: TGTGCCATCAACCCAGGGGGGAGCGATACGCAGTATTTT. This sequence encodes CAINPGGSDTQYF.